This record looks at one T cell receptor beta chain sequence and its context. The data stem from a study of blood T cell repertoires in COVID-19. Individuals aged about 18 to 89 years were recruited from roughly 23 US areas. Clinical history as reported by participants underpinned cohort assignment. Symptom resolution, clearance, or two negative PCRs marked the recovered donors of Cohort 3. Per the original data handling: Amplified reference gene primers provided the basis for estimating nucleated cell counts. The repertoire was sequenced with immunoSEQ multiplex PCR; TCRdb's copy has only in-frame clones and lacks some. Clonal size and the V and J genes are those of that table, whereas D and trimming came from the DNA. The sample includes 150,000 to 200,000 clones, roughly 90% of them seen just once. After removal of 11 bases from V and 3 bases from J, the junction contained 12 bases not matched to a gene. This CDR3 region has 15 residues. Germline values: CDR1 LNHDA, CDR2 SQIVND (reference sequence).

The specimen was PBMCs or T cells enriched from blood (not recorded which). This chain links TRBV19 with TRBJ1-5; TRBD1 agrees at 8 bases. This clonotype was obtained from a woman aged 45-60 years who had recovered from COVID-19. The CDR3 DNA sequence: TGTGCCTCTATTAGGACAGGGTTCGCCAATCAGCCCCAGCATTTT. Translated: CASIRTGFANQPQHF.